What follows describes a single T cell receptor beta chain. The antigen is not known. The sample belongs to a study of neoadjuvant anti-PD-1 for oral cavity cancer. Study-level background: Before surgery, most patients got three to four biweekly 3 mg/kg nivolumab doses.

Findings and caveats of the study: Each response group had just a few patients in TCR analyses.

Profiled with immunoSEQ multiplex PCR; TCRdb holds only in-frame clones, not every one. In the table there are tens of thousands of clones, around 83% of which are singletons. The sequencing used PBMCs, collected before nivolumab (anti-PD-1) treatment. This clonotype originated in a person aged 40 to 85 with oral cavity squamous cell carcinoma.

The CDR3 loop is CASSGRDGGYTF. DNA for the CDR3: TGTGCCAGCAGTGGCAGGGATGGGGGCTACACCTTC. The rearrangement links TRBV6-1 to TRBJ1-2, with D perhaps TRBD1 (5 bases). This CDR3 is 12 amino acids long. With 4 bases removed from V and 8 bases from J, the gap between germline ends came to 11 bases. Germline V lookup: CDR1 MNHNS, CDR2 SASEGT.